This entry concerns a single TCR beta chain. Profiling relied on immunoSEQ multiplex PCR, and the TCRdb table lists in-frame clones only, not all of them. The data contain 65,000 to 75,000 clones, more than 85% of them singletons. V lost 4 bases, J lost 2 bases, and 9 bases lay in between. Germline values: CDR1 MDHEN, CDR2 SYDVKM. The length of the CDR3 is 13 residues. This sample is drawn from a study of T cell changes during pregnancy in multiple sclerosis. This TCR derives from a female donor with multiple sclerosis, enrolled in a pregnancy study. The chain joins TRBV28 to TRBJ2-7, with no clear D. This material consisted of peripheral blood, taken in the second trimester of pregnancy. The CDR3 DNA reads as TGTGCCAGCAGTTCGCACAGAGCCTACGAGCAGTACTTC. It translates to CASSSHRAYEQYF.